Here is one TCR beta chain with its context. Its antigen is not identified. These data come from a study of T cells after posttransplantation cyclophosphamide. V was pared by 7 bases and J by 6 bases, with 17 bases of the junction left unmatched. Per the germline V gene, CDR1 is MDHEN and CDR2 is SYDVKM. The CDR3 contains 17 residues. Assay used: immunoSEQ multiplex PCR; TCRdb lists only in-frame clones, some missing. Of 30,000 to 40,000 clones listed, approximately 90% were seen once; the top ten hold more than 12%. Study-level points and caveats: Donor CD8+ memory clones often dominated recipient blood repertoires at later times. Recipient CMV seropositivity and CMV reactivation strongly tracked TRB clonality. Tissue-infiltrating T cells from skin or gut overlapped little with blood T cells.

V and J are TRBV28 and TRBJ2-4, with TRBD1 identical over 8 bases. The TCR sequence derives from a woman aged 40 to 50 with a blood cancer, CMV-positive, and with a related stem cell donor. The specimen was PBMCs. The CDR3 nucleotides read TGTGCCAGCATGACAGGGGCTCGCCCCCCAACCAGAAACATTCAGTACTTC. It yields the protein CASMTGARPPTRNIQYF.